The 12 T cell receptor beta chains reported below all come from one sample, sequenced in a study of immune cell composition in non-small cell lung cancer. Sequencing used immunoSEQ multiplex PCR; TCRdb keeps in-frame clones, though not all of them. The repertoire has about 4,900 clones, about 83% of them found once; the top ten carry more than 20%. What was sequenced was lung tumor tissue. Receptors originate from a human donor with non-small cell lung cancer.

The chain uses TRBV6-6 and TRBJ2-2, with D perhaps TRBD1 (6 bases). The CDR3 totals 15 residues. Germline lookup yields CDR1 MNHNY and CDR2 SVGAGI (reference sequence). V lost 5 bases, J lost 2 bases, and 12 bases lay in between. CDR3 sequence reads: CASSSGQFNTGELFF. In DNA, the CDR3 is TGTGCCAGCAGTAGCGGACAGTTCAACACCGGGGAGCTGTTTTTT.

The V and J genes are TRBV19 and TRBJ2-1; 8 positions match TRBD1. V was pared by 5 bases and J by 6 bases, with 9 bases of the junction left unmatched. Germline V gene data show CDR1 as LNHDA and CDR2 as SQIVND (reference sequence). This CDR3 has 15 residues. CDR3 sequence reads: CASSPQGADGNEQFF. The DNA of the CDR3 is TGTGCCAGTAGTCCCCAGGGGGCGGACGGCAATGAGCAGTTCTTC. Full variable domain (missing parts from reference TRBV19 and TRBJ2-1): DGGITQSPKYLFRKEGQNVTLSCEQNLNHDAMYWYRQDPGQGLRLIYYSQIVNDFQKGDIAEGYSVSREKKESFPLTVTSAQKNPTAFYLCASSPQGADGNEQFFGPGTRLTVL.

The rearrangement uses TRBV7-2 and TRBJ2-4, with 8 bases matching TRBD2. The germline V gene has CDR1 SGHTA and CDR2 FQGNSA. The trim removed 4 bases at V and 4 bases at J, leaving 9 bases unmatched. This CDR3 is built from 16 residues. Here the CDR3 DNA reads TGTGCCAGCAGCTCCGGATTTAGCGGGGCTAAAAACATTCAGTACTTC. Translated, it gives CASSSGFSGAKNIQYF.

The chain links TRBV6-6 to TRBJ1-1; D gene uncertain. Trimming shortened V by 6 bases and J by 2 bases, and 13 bases separated the two germline ends. This CDR3 has 14 residues. The germline gives CDR1 MNHNY, CDR2 SVGAGI (reference sequence). The CDR3 protein is CASRDTSGNTEAFF. The CDR3 DNA is TGTGCCAGCAGAGACACCTCGGGAAACACTGAAGCTTTCTTT.

This chain joins TRBV7-8 and TRBJ2-7; the D gene is possibly TRBD2 (5 bases). Germline V CDR1 and CDR2: SGHVS, FQNEAQ. V lost 1 base, J lost 0 bases, and 16 bases lay in between. The CDR3 consists of 17 residues. Here the CDR3 DNA reads TGTGCCAGCAGCTTAGATGCAGAAGGACTTCACTCCTACGAGCAGTACTTC. It is translated as CASSLDAEGLHSYEQYF. Variable domain in full (rest from reference TRBV7-8 and TRBJ2-7): GAGVSQSPRYKVAKRGQDVALRCDPISGHVSLFWYQQALGQGPEFLTYFQNEAQLDKSGLPSDRFFAERPEGSVSTLKIQRTQQEDSAVYLCASSLDAEGLHSYEQYFGPGTRLTVT.

This clone has a single count. The genes are TRBV5-4 and TRBJ1-2; 7 positions agree with TRBD1. J lost 3 bases, V lost 4 bases, and 3 bases had no gene match. This CDR3 contains 13 residues. The germline V gene has CDR1 SGHNT and CDR2 YYREEE (reference sequence). The DNA for the CDR3 is TGTGCCAGCAGCCAAGGGACAGACTATGGCTACACCTTC. Amino acid sequence: CASSQGTDYGYTF.

By proportion, this clone is medium-sized. This chain links TRBV28 with TRBJ1-4; D is perhaps TRBD1 (6 bases). The CDR3 length is 14 residues. Germline loops: CDR1 MDHEN, CDR2 SYDVKM. The V gene lost 2 bases and the J gene lost 3 bases, with 7 bases spanning the gap. CDR3 coding DNA: TGTGCCAGCAGTTTACAGGGGTCTAATGAAAAACTGTTTTTT. Protein: CASSLQGSNEKLFF.

This clone was detected only a few times. The chain combines TRBV6-5 with TRBJ1-2, with TRBD1 matching 7 bases. Germline trimming cut 5 bases from V and 5 bases from J; bases unmatched to any gene: 11. This CDR3 is 15 amino acids long. Germline CDR1 MNHEY, CDR2 SVGAGI. As DNA, the CDR3 is TGTGCCAGCAGTCCACTTAATGCAGGGGGATATGGCTACACCTTC. This sequence encodes CASSPLNAGGYGYTF.

This clone was recorded a few times. This chain connects TRBV5-1 to TRBJ1-2; possibly TRBD1 for D (6 bases). This CDR3 is built from 14 residues. The V end lost 5 bases, the J end lost 3 bases, and 14 bases lay between the germline ends. CDR1 SGHRS and CDR2 YFSETQ come from the germline V gene. The CDR3 DNA reads TGCGCCAGCAGTGGACAGTGGGGCGACTATGGCTACACCTTC. It is translated as CASSGQWGDYGYTF.

This clone came up a few times. The chain carries TRBV11-2 and TRBJ2-1; no firm D call. Between the trimmed V and J ends, which lost 5 bases and 10 bases, there was a span of 9 bases. CDR3 length equals 11 residues. CDR1 and CDR2 from the germline V gene are SGHAT and FQNNGV. The CDR3 nucleotides read TGTGCCAGCAGCCGAGGTAAGGAGCAGTTCTTC. This sequence encodes CASSRGKEQFF.

This chain joins TRBV18 and TRBJ1-5, with 10 bases lining up with TRBD1. Trimming cost V 3 bases and J 2 bases; bases outside gene matches: 7. This CDR3 contains 17 residues. The germline CDR1 and CDR2 sequences are KGHSH and LQKENI. CDR3 in amino acids: CASSPVGTGVGNQPQHF. The CDR3 DNA follows: TGTGCCAGCTCACCGGTGGGGACAGGGGTTGGCAATCAGCCCCAGCATTTT.

V and J are TRBV5-8 and TRBJ2-2; 9 bases are shared with TRBD2. From germline, CDR1 is SGHTS and CDR2 YDEGEE. The V segment lost 0 bases and the J segment 5 bases; nucleotides outside the gene matches: 2. The CDR3 runs to 15 residues. The CDR3 DNA is TGTGCCAGCAGCTTGGGTAGCGGGGGAACCGGGGAGCTGTTTTTT. Amino acid sequence: CASSLGSGGTGELFF. Together with reference TRBV5-8 and TRBJ2-2, the CDR3 gives the full variable domain: EAGVTQSPTHLIKTRGQQATLRCSPISGHTSVYWYQQALGLGLQFLLWYDEGEERNRGNFPPRFSGRQFPNYSSELNVNALELEDSALYLCASSLGSGGTGELFFGEGSRLTVL.